These 5 T cell receptor beta chains share one sample of origin, sequenced in a study of blood T cells in healthy people across ages (dated by TCRdb to 2013 to 2016). Receptors were amplified or captured by 5' RACE. Sequencing relied on an Illumina HiSeq 2500. A second PCR of roughly 6 to 11 cycles was run with a J-beta primer mix and a sample-barcoded 5' primer. Clones were called with MiXCR by TCRdb after fastp trimmed the public reads at Q25, and only in-frame beta chains were retained. Every entry covers one CDR3 protein and lists the most common genes and DNA from its rows. The sample records 600,000 to 850,000 distinct CDR3 sequences, roughly 44% of which are singletons. The ten largest account for approximately 22% of the sample. The sample was blood. Every receptor here comes from a woman aged 55-69 years in good health.

The rearrangement links TRBV6-1 to TRBJ2-1; perhaps TRBD1 as D (6 bases). The V and J ends lost 3 bases and 13 bases respectively, with 7 bases between them. The CDR3 consists of 10 residues. Germline loops: CDR1 MNHNS, CDR2 SASEGT. CDR3 bases: TGTGCCAGCAGTGAGGACAGTCAGTTCTTC. Amino acids: CASSEDSQFF.

In regard to this clonotype: A read error may explain this, as a much larger clone is one base away. The chain employs TRBV5-1 and TRBJ2-5; D remains ambiguous. TRBJ2-7 matches the DNA end more closely, so the J call is doubtful. Germline V CDR1 and CDR2: SGHRS, YFSETQ. The CDR3 has 12 amino acids. CDR3 region: CASMLGTYEQYF. The CDR3 nucleotides are TGCGCCAGCATGTTAGGCACCTACGAGCAGTACTTC.

This clonotype occurred a few times. The genes are TRBV9 and TRBJ2-3; 7 nucleotides match TRBD2. This CDR3 spans 16 amino acids. From germline, CDR1 is SGDLS and CDR2 YYNGEE. The junction had 6 bases not matched to a gene; V was cut back by 0 bases and J by 2 bases. The CDR3 DNA is TGTGCCAGCAGCGTAGGAGCTAGCGGAACCACAGATACGCAGTATTTT. Its translation: CASSVGASGTTDTQYF. Full variable domain (missing parts from reference TRBV9 and TRBJ2-3): DSGVTQTPKHLITATGQRVTLRCSPRSGDLSVYWYQQSLDQGLQFLIQYYNGEERAKGNILERFSAQQFPDLHSELNLSSLELGDSALYFCASSVGASGTTDTQYFGPGTRLTVL.

This clonotype turned up a few times. The junction and the germline gene differ at one end; a read error may be behind it. J is TRBJ2-7 and V is TRBV7-7; no reliable D call. The CDR3 runs 13 residues. Looked up from germline, CDR1 is SSHAT and CDR2 is FNYEAQ (reference sequence). CDR3 sequence reads: CASSLSPSSEQYF. The CDR3 region has the DNA TGTGCTAGCAGCTTAAGCCCCAGCAGCGAGCAGTACTTC.

The chain uses TRBV10-3 and TRBJ2-1, with D possibly TRBD2 on 6 matching bases. Germline CDR1 and CDR2: ENHRY and SYGVKD. Trimming removed 4 bases at V and 0 bases at J, with 10 bases between. The CDR3 consists of 15 residues. CDR3 bases: TGTGCCATCAGTGGCGGGGTGAGCTCCTACAATGAGCAGTTCTTC. It encodes CAISGGVSSYNEQFF.